Listed below are T cell receptor beta chains from one sample, sequenced in a study of blood T cell repertoires in COVID-19. TCRdb keeps only in-frame clones here, not all; method: immunoSEQ multiplex PCR. Of 200,000 to 250,000 clones listed, 84% are singletons. Sequenced material: peripheral blood. Source of these receptors: a woman in her fifties or sixties with acute or convalescent COVID-19. The conserved cysteine and the conserved F or W are not part of the CDR3 here. Each record gives: V gene, J gene, CDR3 protein.

V: TRBV3-1/TRBV3-2; J: TRBJ2-1; CDR3: ASSPGQGSNEQF
V: TRBV4-2; J: TRBJ2-3; CDR3: ASSQGKRGFTDTQY
V: TRBV2; J: TRBJ1-1; CDR3: ASSALGQGNTEAF
V: TRBV15; J: TRBJ1-6; CDR3: ATSSDRGRSPLH
V: TRBV5-1; J: TRBJ2-5; CDR3: ASSFGQGAKYQETQY
V: TRBV2; J: TRBJ1-1; CDR3: ASRGQTNTEAF
V: TRBV15; J: TRBJ1-1; CDR3: ATSRDLLGSEAF
V: TRBV5-5; J: TRBJ2-3; CDR3: ASSRTGTSGFPTDTQY
V: TRBV10-3; J: TRBJ1-1; CDR3: AIRRDRGYVGGEAF
V: TRBV18; J: TRBJ1-1; CDR3: ASSPLSENTEAF
V: TRBV6-4; J: TRBJ1-2; CDR3: ASAPQGNLNYGYT
V: TRBV30; J: TRBJ1-5; CDR3: AWSTRQGSNQPQH
V: TRBV2; J: TRBJ1-4; CDR3: ASRGTLELTNEKLF
V: TRBV29-1; J: TRBJ1-1; CDR3: SVAGGGEAF
V: TRBV7-9; J: TRBJ2-5; CDR3: ASSARTGQETQY
V: TRBV19; J: TRBJ2-5; CDR3: ASSPGDKETQY
V: TRBV19; J: TRBJ1-2; CDR3: ASSPNSIPVGGYT
V: TRBV6-1; J: TRBJ2-5; CDR3: ASSGRTGAIQETQY
V: TRBV2; J: TRBJ2-3; CDR3: ASRDGLYTDTQY
V: TRBV7-9; J: TRBJ1-2; CDR3: ASETGQGIYGYT
V: TRBV15; J: TRBJ1-1; CDR3: ATSSSITGGVNTEAF
V: TRBV30; J: TRBJ1-3; CDR3: AWRVTGAGNTIY
V: TRBV5-6; J: TRBJ2-7; CDR3: ASSLGSGRSYEQY
V: TRBV4-2; J: TRBJ1-5; CDR3: ASSQFLGETGMSNQPQH
V: TRBV3-1/TRBV3-2; J: TRBJ2-1; CDR3: ASSAGGTQF
V: TRBV18; J: TRBJ2-2; CDR3: ASSPVRETGELF
V: TRBV5-1; J: TRBJ1-2; CDR3: ASSLARGANYGYT